This T cell receptor beta chain was sequenced for a study of EBV T-cell therapy then PD-1 blockade in nasopharyngeal carcinoma (dated by TCRdb to the early 2020s). Genomic DNA was extracted from sorted cells using the Qiagen DNeasy Kit. The immunoSEQ platform was used for deep sequencing of the TCR beta chain. Processing in the source paper ran as follows. Repertoire data analysis was performed with the immunoSEQ Analyzer software. The table comes from immuneACCESS by way of TCRdb, which keeps in-frame sequences with V and J called. Part of the clones is missing from these tables; in studies checked, under half for an unresolved V gene and the rest for unknown reasons. V, J and clone size are taken as reported in that table, and D and trimming were inferred from the DNA itself. In this sample the table shows some 17,000 clones, roughly 83% of which occur a single time. Roughly 27% of the sample is taken by the ten largest.

Trimmed from V: 5 bases; trimmed from J: 0 bases; junction bases lacking a gene match: 12. Taken from cysteine to phenylalanine, the CDR3 has 17 residues. The DNA shown is the 51-base CDR3, in frame from base 1. Per the germline V gene, MDHEN is the CDR1 and SYDVKM is the CDR2. The sample's treatment or condition label, in plain terms: AdE1-LMPpoly-expanded autologous EBV-specific T-cell therapy followed by anti-PD-1 nivolumab. A word on this clone: The antigen this receptor binds is unknown. The sample holds no much larger clone one base away, and base qualities are not on file.

The chain was built from TRBV28 and TRBJ1-1; a stretch of 7 junction bases matches TRBD1. The sample consisted of CD8+ T cells from blood, taken at day 0 from a patient whose treatment included autologous EBV-specific T cells and nivolumab. This clonotype was obtained from a man aged 40-55 years with nasopharyngeal carcinoma. The CDR3 reads CASSRPRRDSMNTEAFF. The DNA sequence is given as TGTGCCAGCAGTAGACCTCGGCGGGACAGCATGAACACTGAAGCTTTCTTT.